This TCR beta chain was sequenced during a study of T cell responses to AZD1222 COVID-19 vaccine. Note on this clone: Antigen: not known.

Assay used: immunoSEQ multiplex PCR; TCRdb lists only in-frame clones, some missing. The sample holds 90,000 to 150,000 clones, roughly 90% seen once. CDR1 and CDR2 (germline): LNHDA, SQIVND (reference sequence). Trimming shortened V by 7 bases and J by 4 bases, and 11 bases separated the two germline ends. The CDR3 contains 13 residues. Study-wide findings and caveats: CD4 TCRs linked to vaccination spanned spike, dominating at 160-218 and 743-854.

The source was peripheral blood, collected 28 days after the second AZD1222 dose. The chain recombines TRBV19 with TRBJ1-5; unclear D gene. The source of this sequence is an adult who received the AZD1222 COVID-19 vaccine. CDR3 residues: CASTPFGNQPQHF. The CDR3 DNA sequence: TGTGCCAGTACGCCATTTGGAAATCAGCCCCAGCATTTT.